This entry describes one T cell receptor beta chain. Its specificity is unknown. Germline CDR1 and CDR2: SGHTA and FQGNSA. CDR3 length: 14 amino acids. The V end lost 3 bases, the J end lost 9 bases, and 12 bases lay between the germline ends. The data were taken from a study of cytomegalovirus exposure and HLA in healthy donors. Overall study findings and caveats: According to the study, 150 to 200 TCR beta chains were cytomegalovirus-associated. Earlier results showed most TCR beta V segments being productive about 90% or about 30% of the time. Later on, an analysis showed TCR association rates differing by HLA locus, with DRB1 the most and HLA-C the fewest. Certain sequence variants were highly shared and formed a cluster, and this cluster was likely a sequencing artifact.

PCR involved 60 Vbeta and 13 Jbeta primers. The repertoire was sequenced with immunoSEQ multiplex PCR; TCRdb's copy has only in-frame clones and lacks some. The sample gives under 200,000 clones, around three quarters of which show up once; 1.5% to 2% is in the top ten. Sequenced input: PBMCs. The chain links TRBV7-2 to TRBJ1-6; D may be TRBD1 (5 bases). The receptor was isolated from a man aged 25-45 years in good health and CMV-seronegative. The CDR3 DNA reads TGTGCCAGCAGCTTCGACAGATCGGGTTCACCCCTCCACTTT. This gives the protein CASSFDRSGSPLHF.